This T cell receptor beta chain comes out of a study of blood T cell repertoires in COVID-19. In the study overall: COVID-19 samples collected from the United States, Italy and Spain covered acute and convalescent phases. The cDNA or gDNA used as material had been derived from T cells, B-cell-depleted T cells, or PBMCs.

TCRdb's copy holds only in-frame clones and misses some; the assay was immunoSEQ multiplex PCR. Of roughly 230,000 clones listed, around four fifths are singletons. The length of the CDR3 is 14 residues. Trimming took 3 bases from V and 2 from J; bases not matched to a gene: 1. Germline loops: CDR1 LNHNV, CDR2 YYDKDF (reference sequence). This TCR came from a man between 35 and 55 years old with active or convalescent COVID-19. The sample consisted of peripheral blood. This chain links TRBV15 with TRBJ2-3, with 8 bases fitting TRBD1. The CDR3 nucleotides read TGTGCCACCAGCAGGACAGGGGCCACAGATACGCAGTATTTT. Its translation: CATSRTGATDTQYF.